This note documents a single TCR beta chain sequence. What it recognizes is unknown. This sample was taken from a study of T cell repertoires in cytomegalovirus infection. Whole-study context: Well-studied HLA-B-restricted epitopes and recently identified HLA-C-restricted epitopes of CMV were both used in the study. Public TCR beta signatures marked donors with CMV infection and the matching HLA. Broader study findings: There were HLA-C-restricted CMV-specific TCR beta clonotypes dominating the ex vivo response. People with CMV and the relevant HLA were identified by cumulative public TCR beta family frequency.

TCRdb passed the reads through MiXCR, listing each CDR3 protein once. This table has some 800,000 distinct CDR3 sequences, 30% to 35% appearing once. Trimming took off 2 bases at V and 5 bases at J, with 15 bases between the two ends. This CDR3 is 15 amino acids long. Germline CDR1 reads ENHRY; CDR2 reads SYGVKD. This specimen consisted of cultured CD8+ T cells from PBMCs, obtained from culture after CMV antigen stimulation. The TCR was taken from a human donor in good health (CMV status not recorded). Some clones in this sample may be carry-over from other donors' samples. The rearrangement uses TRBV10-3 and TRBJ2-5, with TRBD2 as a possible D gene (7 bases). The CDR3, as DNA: TGTGCCATCAGTGAGGGGGGCGGGGGTGATGAGACCCAGTACTTC. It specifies CAISEGGGGDETQYF.